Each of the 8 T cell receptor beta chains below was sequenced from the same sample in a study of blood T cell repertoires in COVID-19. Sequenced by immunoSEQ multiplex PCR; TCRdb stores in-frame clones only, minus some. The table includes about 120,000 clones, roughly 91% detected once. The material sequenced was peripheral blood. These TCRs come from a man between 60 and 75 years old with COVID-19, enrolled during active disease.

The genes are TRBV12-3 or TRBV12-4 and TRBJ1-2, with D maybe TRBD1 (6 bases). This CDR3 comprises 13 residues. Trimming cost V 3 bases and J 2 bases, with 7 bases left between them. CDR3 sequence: CASSLRGNYGYTF. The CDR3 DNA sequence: TGTGCCAGCAGTTTGAGGGGGAACTATGGCTACACCTTC.

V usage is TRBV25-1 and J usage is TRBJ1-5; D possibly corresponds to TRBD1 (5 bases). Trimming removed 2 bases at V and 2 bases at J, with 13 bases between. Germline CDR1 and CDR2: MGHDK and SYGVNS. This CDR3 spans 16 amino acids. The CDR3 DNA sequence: TGTGCCAGCAGTGAAGCTACCAGGGCCGGCAATCAGCCCCAGCATTTT. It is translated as CASSEATRAGNQPQHF.

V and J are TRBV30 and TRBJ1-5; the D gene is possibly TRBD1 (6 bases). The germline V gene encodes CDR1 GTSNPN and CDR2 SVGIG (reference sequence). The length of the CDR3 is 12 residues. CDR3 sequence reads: CAGAEGNQPQHF. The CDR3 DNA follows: TGTGCGGGGGCGGAGGGCAATCAGCCCCAGCATTTT.

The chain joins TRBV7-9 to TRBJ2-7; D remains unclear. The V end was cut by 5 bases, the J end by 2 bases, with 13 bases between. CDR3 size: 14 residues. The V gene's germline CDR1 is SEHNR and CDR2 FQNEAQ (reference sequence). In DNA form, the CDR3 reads TGTGCCAGCAGCGCACCGACAAAAACCTACGAGCAGTACTTC. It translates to CASSAPTKTYEQYF.

The CDR3 DNA reads TGTGCCAGCAGTTACTTCACTAGCAGTTACGAGCAGTACTTC. Amino acid sequence: CASSYFTSSYEQYF. The chain employs TRBV6-6 and TRBJ2-7, with a possible D match to TRBD2 (6 bases). V lost 1 base, J lost 4 bases, and 11 bases lay in between. Germline CDR1 and CDR2: MNHNY and SVGAGI (reference sequence). The CDR3 is 14 residues long.

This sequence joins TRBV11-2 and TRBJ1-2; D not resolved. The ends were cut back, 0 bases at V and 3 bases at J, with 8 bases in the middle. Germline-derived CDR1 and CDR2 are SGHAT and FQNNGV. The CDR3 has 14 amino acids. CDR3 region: CASSLERTYYGYTF. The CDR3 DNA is TGTGCCAGCAGCTTAGAGAGGACTTACTATGGCTACACCTTC.

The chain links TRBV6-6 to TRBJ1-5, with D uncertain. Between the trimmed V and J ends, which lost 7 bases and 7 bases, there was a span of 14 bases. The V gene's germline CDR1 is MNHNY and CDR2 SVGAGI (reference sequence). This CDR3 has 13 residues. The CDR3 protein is CASTLGGEQPQHF. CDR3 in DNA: TGTGCCAGCACTTTGGGTGGGGAGCAGCCCCAGCATTTT.

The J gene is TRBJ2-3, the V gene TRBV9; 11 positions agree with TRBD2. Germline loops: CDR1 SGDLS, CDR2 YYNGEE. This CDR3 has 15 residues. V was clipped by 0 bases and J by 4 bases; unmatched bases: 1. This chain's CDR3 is CASSVVAGGPDTQYF. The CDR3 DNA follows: TGTGCCAGCAGCGTAGTAGCGGGGGGGCCAGATACGCAGTATTTT.